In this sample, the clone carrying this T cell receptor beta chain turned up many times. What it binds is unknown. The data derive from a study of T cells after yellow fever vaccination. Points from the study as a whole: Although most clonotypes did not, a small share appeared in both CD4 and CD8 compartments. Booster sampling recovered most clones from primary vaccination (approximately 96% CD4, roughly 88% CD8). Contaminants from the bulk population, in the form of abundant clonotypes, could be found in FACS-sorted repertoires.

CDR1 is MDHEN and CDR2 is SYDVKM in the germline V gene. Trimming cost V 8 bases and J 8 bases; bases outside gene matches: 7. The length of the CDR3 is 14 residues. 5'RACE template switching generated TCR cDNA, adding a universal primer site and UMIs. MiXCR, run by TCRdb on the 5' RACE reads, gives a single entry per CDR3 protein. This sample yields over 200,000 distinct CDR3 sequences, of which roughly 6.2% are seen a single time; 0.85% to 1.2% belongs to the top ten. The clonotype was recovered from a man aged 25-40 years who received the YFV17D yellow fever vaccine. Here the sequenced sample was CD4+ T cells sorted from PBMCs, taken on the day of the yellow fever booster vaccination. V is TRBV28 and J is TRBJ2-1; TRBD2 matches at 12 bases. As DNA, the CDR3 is TGTGCCAGCCAAAGACTAGCGGGAGTCCATGAGCAGTTCTTC. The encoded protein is CASQRLAGVHEQFF. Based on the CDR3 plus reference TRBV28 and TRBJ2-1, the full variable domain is DVKVTQSSRYLVKRTGEKVFLECVQDMDHENMFWYRQDPGLGLRLIYFSYDVKMKEKGDIPEGYSVSREKKERFSLILESASTNQTSMYLCASQRLAGVHEQFFGPGTRLTVL.